These 32 T cell receptor beta chains share one sample of origin, sequenced in a study of cytomegalovirus exposure and HLA in healthy donors. Amplification used 60 Vbeta primers and 13 Jbeta primers. The table came from immunoSEQ multiplex PCR; TCRdb's copy has only in-frame clones and leaves some out. The sample lists about 140,000 clones; about 66% were seen once. The specimen sequenced was PBMCs. These receptors were collected from a male donor in good health and CMV-seronegative.

This clone was observed a single time. The chain carries TRBV28 and TRBJ2-5; D might be TRBD1 (5 bases). Germline V CDR1 and CDR2: MDHEN, SYDVKM. Trimming pared 1 base from V and 3 bases from J, leaving 18 bases between. The length of the CDR3 is 17 residues. In DNA form, the CDR3 reads TGTGCCAGCAGTTTATATTTTGGGGCGGAAACTAAAGAGACCCAGTACTTC. It translates to CASSLYFGAETKETQYF. The whole variable domain, filled in from reference TRBV28 and TRBJ2-5, reads DVKVTQSSRYLVKRTGEKVFLECVQDMDHENMFWYRQDPGLGLRLIYFSYDVKMKEKGDIPEGYSVSREKKERFSLILESASTNQTSMYLCASSLYFGAETKETQYFGPGTRLLVL.

This clone came up a few times. V is TRBV27 and J is TRBJ2-7, with a possible D match to TRBD1 (6 bases). V lost 4 bases and J lost 1, with 11 bases in between. CDR3 length: 14 residues. The V gene's germline CDR1 is MNHEY and CDR2 SMNVEV (reference sequence). The chain's CDR3 is CASSWGRGSYEQYF. CDR3 coding DNA: TGTGCCAGCAGTTGGGGCAGGGGATCCTACGAGCAGTACTTC.

This chain links TRBV5-4 with TRBJ1-6; 7 nucleotides line up with TRBD1. This CDR3 comprises 14 residues. CDR1 is SGHNT, CDR2 YYREEE, per germline (reference sequence). V lost 0 bases and J lost 9; bases outside the gene matches: 3. In DNA, the CDR3 is TGTGCCAGCAGCTTGGAAGGGACAGCTTCACCCCTCCACTTT. Translation: CASSLEGTASPLHF.

The chain employs TRBV5-6 and TRBJ2-2; no clear D. V gave up 5 bases and J gave up 4 bases, with 15 bases separating them. The length of the CDR3 is 15 residues. Germline lookup yields CDR1 SGHDT and CDR2 YYEEEE. This CDR3 is CASRYVPTGTGELFF. As DNA, the CDR3 is TGTGCCAGCAGATACGTTCCAACGGGCACCGGGGAGCTGTTTTTT.

The V gene is TRBV4-1, the J gene TRBJ2-2, with D perhaps matching TRBD1 (6 bases). CDR1 is MGHRA, CDR2 YSYEKL, per germline. CDR3 length: 14 amino acids. The ends were cut back, 6 bases at V and 4 bases at J, with 12 bases in the middle. The CDR3 nucleotides read TGCGCCAGCAGGTACCAGGGGAGCACCGGGGAGCTGTTTTTT. It is translated as CASRYQGSTGELFF.

The gene calls are TRBV5-4 and TRBJ2-7; the match to TRBD2 covers 15 bases. Germline-derived CDR1 and CDR2 are SGHNT and YYREEE (reference sequence). The trim removed 4 bases at V and 0 bases at J, leaving 5 bases unmatched. CDR3 length: 17 amino acids. The CDR3 loop reads CASSPGTSGGFSYEQYF. The CDR3 DNA sequence: TGTGCCAGCAGCCCCGGGACTAGCGGGGGGTTCTCCTACGAGCAGTACTTC.

V usage is TRBV18 and J usage is TRBJ2-5, with D maybe TRBD1 (5 bases). V was shortened by 2 bases and J by 11 bases, with 12 bases between the two germline ends. Germline CDR1 and CDR2: KGHSH and LQKENI. The CDR3 is made up of 12 amino acids. CDR3 amino acids: CASSPNESGQYF. CDR3 sequence (DNA): TGTGCCAGCTCACCAAATGAGTCAGGGCAGTACTTC.

This clone was counted a few times. The gene calls are TRBV6-1 and TRBJ2-3; 7 bases are shared with TRBD1. This CDR3 is built from 17 residues. The V and J ends lost 1 base and 1 base, in that order; junction bases with no gene match: 8. CDR1 is MNHNS and CDR2 is SASEGT in the germline V gene. The CDR3 DNA sequence: TGTGCCAGCAGTGAAGTTACAACAGGGGCCCGCACAGATACGCAGTATTTT. Translation: CASSEVTTGARTDTQYF.

The chain recombines TRBV4-3 with TRBJ1-5; the match to TRBD1 covers 8 bases. The V segment lost 1 base and the J segment 4 bases; nucleotides outside the gene matches: 0. Germline-derived CDR1 and CDR2 are LGHNA and YSLEER. CDR3 length: 14 residues. CDR3 in amino acids: CASSQGQGNQPQHF. The CDR3 DNA is TGCGCCAGCAGCCAAGGACAGGGGAATCAGCCCCAGCATTTT.

J is TRBJ2-1 and V is TRBV6-6, with a weak D call TRBD1 (6 bases). Germline V gene data show CDR1 as MNHNY and CDR2 as SVGAGI (reference sequence). The CDR3 is made up of 12 amino acids. The ends were cut back, 3 bases at V and 9 bases at J, with 9 bases in the middle. DNA of the CDR3: TGTGCCAGCAGTTATACAGGGAGTGAGCAGTTCTTC. Translation gives CASSYTGSEQFF.

The chain links TRBV4-2 to TRBJ1-3; the D is unclear. Germline CDR1 and CDR2: LGHNA and YNFKEQ. The CDR3 length is 16 residues. V lost 5 bases, J lost 0 bases, and 14 bases lay in between. The CDR3, as DNA: TGTGCCAGCAGCTCAAGTGGACGGGACTCTGGAAACACCATATATTTT. Protein sequence: CASSSSGRDSGNTIYF.

This sequence joins TRBV5-1 and TRBJ2-3; tentative D call: TRBD2 (5 bases). The CDR3 spans 13 residues. Trimming took off 6 bases at V and 6 bases at J, with 14 bases between the two ends. The germline CDR1 and CDR2 sequences are SGHRS and YFSETQ. DNA for the CDR3: TGCGCCAGCACGGACTTAGACGGGGATACGCAGTATTTT. It yields the protein CASTDLDGDTQYF.

The chain links TRBV7-6 to TRBJ1-4; TRBD1 is a possible D gene (6 bases). In germline, CDR1 is SGHVS, CDR2 FNYEAQ. V lost 5 bases to trimming and J lost 3 bases, with 10 bases between them. CDR3 length: 14 residues. The CDR3 nucleotides are TGTGCCAGCAGCCCGGACAGATCTAATGAAAAACTGTTTTTT. Translated, it gives CASSPDRSNEKLFF.

This clone was counted a single time. This rearrangement joins TRBV9 to TRBJ2-7, with D possibly TRBD2 on 7 matching bases. Per the germline V gene, CDR1 is SGDLS and CDR2 is YYNGEE. The CDR3 runs 13 residues. Trimming stripped 6 bases from V and 3 bases from J, with 13 bases between. This chain's CDR3 is CASKQGGGYEQYF. For the CDR3, the DNA is TGTGCCAGCAAGCAAGGGGGGGGCTACGAGCAGTACTTC.

This clone was detected only once. V is TRBV10-3 and J is TRBJ1-2; unclear D gene. The CDR3 contains 12 residues. Trimming took 6 bases from V and 8 from J, leaving 13 bases between them. Germline assignment: CDR1 ENHRY and CDR2 SYGVKD. CDR3 nucleotides: TGTGCCATCAGCGGGTTCGAGAGGGGCTACACCTTC. Translation gives CAISGFERGYTF.

The V gene is TRBV9, the J gene TRBJ2-4; TRBD2 might be the D (5 bases). Trimming cost V 0 bases and J 2 bases, with 6 bases left between them. This CDR3 spans 14 amino acids. The germline gives CDR1 SGDLS, CDR2 YYNGEE. CDR3 protein: CASSVGGSKNIQYF. The CDR3 coding sequence is TGTGCCAGCAGCGTAGGAGGGTCCAAAAACATTCAGTACTTC.

V is TRBV6-6 and J is TRBJ2-7, with TRBD1 as a possible D gene (6 bases). V lost 5 bases and J lost 5, with 13 bases in between. This CDR3 is built from 13 residues. Per germline, CDR1 MNHNY and CDR2 SVGAGI (reference sequence). The chain's CDR3 is CASSDQGRHEQYF. CDR3 bases: TGTGCCAGCAGTGACCAGGGGCGGCACGAGCAGTACTTC.

The chain couples TRBV7-2 to TRBJ1-6, with 9 bases fitting TRBD1. V lost 5 bases to trimming and J lost 13 bases; unmatched junction nucleotides: 6. This CDR3 has 13 amino acids. Germline V gene lookup returns CDR1 SGHTA and CDR2 FQGNSA. CDR3 bases: TGTGCCAGCAGCACGCGGGACAGGGATCCCCTCCACTTT. Its translation is CASSTRDRDPLHF.

The V and J genes are TRBV19 and TRBJ1-5; 8 bases agree with TRBD1. This CDR3 is 17 amino acids long. V lost 7 bases, J lost 2 bases, and 13 bases stayed unmatched. The germline gives CDR1 LNHDA, CDR2 SQIVND (reference sequence). The CDR3 loop is CASTGQVLLGGNQPQHF. In DNA form, the CDR3 reads TGTGCCAGTACGGGACAGGTCCTATTAGGCGGCAATCAGCCCCAGCATTTT.

This sequence joins TRBV15 and TRBJ1-2; D uncertain. V was trimmed by 0 bases and J by 3 bases, leaving 11 bases between them. The CDR3 extends over 15 amino acids. From germline, CDR1 is LNHNV and CDR2 YYDKDF (reference sequence). CDR3 DNA: TGTGCCACCAGCAGAGATCCGTCCGGAGACTATGGCTACACCTTC. Amino acids: CATSRDPSGDYGYTF.

This clone came up a few times. This sequence joins TRBV30 and TRBJ1-4, with 10 bases fitting TRBD1. The CDR3 loop spans 15 amino acids. Looked up from germline, CDR1 is GTSNPN and CDR2 is SVGIG (reference sequence). V was clipped by 4 bases and J by 8 bases; unmatched bases: 10. The CDR3 DNA reads TGTGCCTGGACCCGCGACAGGGGGCGAGGGGAAAAACTGTTTTTT. As protein: CAWTRDRGRGEKLFF.

The chain recombines TRBV28 with TRBJ1-1; TRBD1 is a possible D gene (5 bases). The CDR3 runs 13 residues. The germline CDR1 and CDR2 sequences are MDHEN and SYDVKM. The V and J ends lost 5 bases and 7 bases respectively, with 14 bases between them. Here the CDR3 DNA reads TGTGCCAGCAGTCCAGGGATTAAGAATGAAGCTTTCTTT. Translation: CASSPGIKNEAFF.

This clone was counted only a few times. This chain joins TRBV19 and TRBJ1-5, with a weak D call TRBD1 (6 bases). Trimming stripped 3 bases from V and 5 bases from J, with 14 bases between. The CDR3 totals 15 residues. Germline V lookup: CDR1 LNHDA, CDR2 SQIVND (reference sequence). The CDR3 spells CASSMYQGWYQPQHF. The CDR3 region has the DNA TGTGCCAGTAGTATGTATCAGGGGTGGTATCAGCCCCAGCATTTT.

CDR3 bases: TGTGCCTGGCGCCGGGGGAGAAAATACGAGCAGTACTTC. It specifies CAWRRGRKYEQYF. V and J are TRBV30 and TRBJ2-5, with D perhaps matching TRBD2 (6 bases). Gene TRBJ2-7 matches the end of the DNA better, so the J call may be wrong. Germline V gene data show CDR1 as GTSNPN and CDR2 as SVGIG (reference sequence). The CDR3 length is 13 residues.

This chain connects TRBV2 to TRBJ2-3; the match to TRBD2 covers 7 bases. The CDR3 is made up of 13 amino acids. Germline assignment: CDR1 SNHLY and CDR2 FYNNEI. After removal of 6 bases from V and 4 bases from J, the junction contained 4 bases not matched to a gene. CDR3 sequence: CASSWDYSDTQYF. CDR3 in DNA: TGTGCCAGCAGCTGGGACTATTCAGATACGCAGTATTTT.

In its sample, this clone was seen a few times. The gene calls are TRBV7-2 and TRBJ2-5; 7 nucleotides line up with TRBD2. CDR3 size: 13 residues. From germline, CDR1 is SGHTA and CDR2 FQGNSA. The J segment lost 5 bases and the V segment lost 7 bases, leaving 7 bases of the junction unmatched. The CDR3 nucleotides are TGTGCCAGCACCCTGACTAGCTGGGAGACCCAGTACTTC. Translated: CASTLTSWETQYF.

The gene calls are TRBV4-1 and TRBJ1-4, with 9 bases that match TRBD1. From germline, CDR1 is MGHRA and CDR2 YSYEKL. The CDR3 extends over 17 amino acids. J gave up 3 bases and V 2 bases, and 7 bases lay outside the gene matches. CDR3 amino acids: CASSQIQGAEANEKLFF. CDR3 DNA sequence: TGCGCCAGCAGCCAAATACAGGGGGCCGAAGCTAATGAAAAACTGTTTTTT.

This clone occurred a few times. The chain couples TRBV30 to TRBJ2-5; 9 bases match TRBD1. The V and J ends lost 2 bases and 5 bases, in that order; junction bases with no gene match: 15. The CDR3 is 17 amino acids. The germline CDR1 and CDR2 sequences are GTSNPN and SVGIG (reference sequence). Written as DNA, the CDR3 is TGTGCCTGGAGTTCCCGACAGGGGGTGACCGGGCGGGAGACCCAGTACTTC. This gives the protein CAWSSRQGVTGRETQYF.

The chain uses TRBV6-1 and TRBJ1-5; 7 bases fit TRBD1. There are 15 residues in the CDR3. Germline V gene data show CDR1 as MNHNS and CDR2 as SASEGT. V lost 5 bases, J lost 0 bases, and 4 bases stayed unmatched. The CDR3 DNA follows: TGTGCCAGCAGTCGGGACAGAGATAGCAATCAGCCCCAGCATTTT. Translated, it gives CASSRDRDSNQPQHF.

The V call is TRBV29-1, the J call TRBJ2-7; perhaps TRBD1 as D (6 bases). Trimming removed 2 bases from V and 5 bases from J, with 10 bases in between. The CDR3 consists of 12 residues. Germline lookup yields CDR1 SQVTM and CDR2 ANQGSEA. This chain's CDR3 is CSVEPGTNEQYF. In DNA, the CDR3 is TGCAGCGTTGAACCAGGGACAAACGAGCAGTACTTC.

This clone was picked up one time. The gene calls are TRBV27 and TRBJ2-2, with TRBD1 matching over 9 bases. CDR1 MNHEY and CDR2 SMNVEV come from the germline V gene (reference sequence). There are 14 residues in the CDR3. Trimming took 5 bases from V and 7 from J; bases not matched to a gene: 5. The CDR3, as DNA: TGTGCCAGCAGTCTACAGGGGGCTGACGGGGAGCTGTTTTTT. It is translated as CASSLQGADGELFF.

This clone was observed once. The chain carries TRBV7-3 and TRBJ1-2; D is uncertain. Between the trimmed V and J ends, which lost 0 bases and 0 bases, there was a span of 8 bases. The CDR3 covers 15 residues. CDR1 and CDR2 (germline): SGHTA, FQGTGA. The CDR3 coding sequence is TGTGCCAGCAGCTTAACGAGTAGATCTAACTATGGCTACACCTTC. Encoded protein: CASSLTSRSNYGYTF.